These 9 T cell receptor beta chains share one sample of origin, sequenced in a study of shared T cell receptors in the human thymus. The assay was immunoSEQ multiplex PCR, and TCRdb's table has in-frame clones only and misses some. The table shows about 710,000 clones, with more than 70% occurring only once. These data were likewise used in another study, on human thymus T cells.

The sequenced sample consisted of thymocytes. The source of these receptors is a boy less than two years old with a congenital heart defect.

V usage is TRBV5-6 and J usage is TRBJ2-1; D is uncertain. V was clipped by 1 base and J by 9 bases, with 5 bases between them. The V gene's germline CDR1 is SGHDT and CDR2 YYEEEE. The CDR3 sequence is 11 residues long. The CDR3 region is CASSLTGEQFF. DNA for the CDR3: TGTGCCAGCAGCTTGACGGGTGAGCAGTTCTTC.

This clone came up a few times. V and J are TRBV28 and TRBJ2-7; 8 nucleotides match TRBD2. The CDR3 totals 14 residues. Germline V gene lookup returns CDR1 MDHEN and CDR2 SYDVKM. Trimming removed 5 bases from V and 5 bases from J; junction bases left unmatched: 8. CDR3 loop: CASSLSGSSHEQYF. CDR3 DNA: TGTGCCAGCAGTCTAAGCGGGAGCAGCCACGAGCAGTACTTC.

The table lists this clone with a count of one. The V call is TRBV27, the J call TRBJ2-7; TRBD1 is a possible D gene (8 bases). The V gene's germline CDR1 is MNHEY and CDR2 SMNVEV (reference sequence). The CDR3 consists of 15 residues. The V end was cut by 5 bases, the J end by 2 bases, with 16 bases between. The CDR3 bases are TGTGCCAGCAGTCAGGGGGCTAGCGGTACCTACGAGCAGTACTTC. Its protein product is CASSQGASGTYEQYF.

V usage is TRBV21-1 and J usage is TRBJ1-6. TRBV21-1 is assigned pseudogene status. The length of the CDR3 is 14 residues. CDR3 region: CASIFTGPLSPLHF. In DNA, the CDR3 is TGTGCCAGCATCTTTACGGGTCCGTTGTCACCCCTCCACTTT.

This sequence joins TRBV7-2 and TRBJ1-5; D remains ambiguous. V lost 8 bases and J lost 10, with 15 bases in between. This CDR3 spans 12 amino acids. Germline V lookup: CDR1 SGHTA, CDR2 FQGNSA. Here the CDR3 reads CASASQVQPQHF. The CDR3 region has the DNA TGTGCCAGCGCGAGCCAGGTCCAACCCCAGCATTTT.

The V gene is TRBV18, the J gene TRBJ1-3, with 7 bases identical to TRBD1. This CDR3 comprises 18 residues. The germline V gene has CDR1 KGHSH and CDR2 LQKENI. V lost 3 bases to trimming and J lost 1 base; unmatched junction nucleotides: 12. Here the CDR3 reads CASSPSIRTGTSGNTIYF. The CDR3, as DNA: TGTGCCAGCTCACCTTCAATTCGGACAGGAACTTCTGGAAACACCATATATTTT.

This clone was observed once. The DNA for the CDR3 is TGTGCCAGCAGACGAAGAAAAGGGGGCCCAATCCCGAACACTGAAGCTTTCTTT. Amino acid sequence: CASRRRKGGPIPNTEAFF. The chain has TRBV28 and TRBJ1-1; 7 nucleotides line up with TRBD1. CDR3 length: 18 amino acids. Germline V gene data show CDR1 as MDHEN and CDR2 as SYDVKM. Trimming took 6 bases from V and 1 from J; bases not matched to a gene: 17.

This clone appeared a single time. The V and J genes are TRBV5-1 and TRBJ2-2, with D perhaps matching TRBD2 (6 bases). V lost 5 bases, J lost 6 bases, and 14 bases lay in between. Germline V gene sequence: CDR1 SGHRS, CDR2 YFSETQ. The length of the CDR3 is 14 residues. The CDR3 DNA reads TGCGCCAGCAGTCCCTCGCGGGGAGCCGGGGAGCTGTTTTTT. Translated: CASSPSRGAGELFF.

This clone has more than one count but fewer than ten. The chain employs TRBV30 and TRBJ1-2; D unclear. Germline CDR1 GTSNPN, CDR2 SVGIG (reference sequence). With 1 base removed from V and 3 bases from J, the gap between germline ends came to 12 bases. This CDR3 is 14 amino acids long. CDR3 nucleotides: TGTGCCTGGAGTGGCCGGGTTAGACACTATGGCTACACCTTC. This encodes CAWSGRVRHYGYTF.